This is a list of T cell receptor beta chains from one sample in a study of shared clonotypes between healthy human individuals. The repertoire was sequenced with immunoSEQ multiplex PCR; TCRdb's copy has only in-frame clones and lacks some. The sample includes roughly 2,000,000 clones, around 93% of them seen just once. Sequenced sample: naive CD8+ T cells from PBMCs. Receptor source: a man aged 18 to 30 in good health. Some clones in this sample may be carry-over from other donors' samples. CDR3s include the opening cysteine and the closing phenylalanine or tryptophan. Each record gives: J gene, CDR3 length, D gene, V gene, CDR3 protein, CDR3 DNA. The D gene is left open where the match is weak.

>TRBJ2-1|17|.|TRBV11-2
CASSLGPGAGSYNEQFF
TGTGCCAGCAGCTTAGGCCCGGGGGCAGGGTCCTACAATGAGCAGTTCTTC
>TRBJ2-5|14|TRBD2|TRBV11-2
CASSRGTSGSSQYF
TGTGCCAGCAGCCGTGGGACTAGCGGGAGTTCCCAGTACTTC
>TRBJ2-3|17|TRBD2|TRBV5-6
CASSLVLAGAGSDTQYF
TGTGCCAGCAGCTTGGTGCTAGCGGGAGCGGGGTCAGATACGCAGTATTTT
>TRBJ2-6|17|.|TRBV7-6
CASSPHWDLTGANVLTF
TGTGCCAGCAGCCCCCACTGGGATCTGACTGGGGCCAACGTCCTGACTTTC
>TRBJ2-7|15|.|TRBV5-1
CASSALGVTSYEQYF
TGCGCCAGCAGCGCTCTAGGGGTAACCTCCTACGAGCAGTACTTC
>TRBJ2-7|13|.|TRBV28
CASNDPQGYEQYF
TGTGCCAGCAACGACCCTCAGGGTTACGAGCAGTACTTC
>TRBJ2-2|13|.|TRBV15
CATASGTTGELFF
TGTGCCACCGCCAGCGGAACCACCGGGGAGCTGTTTTTT
>TRBJ2-7|13|TRBD1|TRBV9
CASEGGEVNEQYF
TGTGCCAGTGAAGGGGGCGAAGTGAACGAGCAGTACTTC
>TRBJ2-3|14|.|TRBV28
CASTPTESTDTQYF
TGTGCCAGCACCCCGACAGAAAGCACAGATACGCAGTATTTT
>TRBJ1-1|20|TRBD1|TRBV9
CASSVEGQGDRGALNTEAFF
TGTGCCAGCAGCGTAGAAGGTCAAGGGGACAGGGGTGCCTTGAACACTGAAGCTTTCTTT